Sequencing of this T cell receptor (beta chain) was carried out in a study of blood T cell repertoires in COVID-19 (dated by TCRdb to 2020 to 2021). For context, the study as a whole: The collaborator samples originated in the United States, Italy and Spain and spanned the acute and convalescent phases of COVID-19. The prospective study material was composed of cDNA or gDNA derived from T cells, B-cell-depleted T cells, or PBMCs. The dataset comprised deeply sampled blood TCRbeta repertoires from subjects exposed to, actively infected with, or recovered from COVID-19. The repertoires were made available in a free public database intended to serve as a resource for research on the immune response to SARS-CoV-2. Samples came from the ongoing ImmuneRACE study (first 160 participants) plus 1,254 subjects from 6 global collaborators. The sample metadata nearly always contained a de-identified subject ID, COVID-19 status, age in years and sex. Where available, HLA class I and class II types were obtained from metadata supplied by the sample provider rather than from assay-based typing.

The research as a whole found: The quantity of clinical and demographic metadata differed by source and by participant and was supplied without curation.

The CDR3 sequence holds 15 residues, the cysteine and phenylalanine included. Only the CDR3 part of the read is kept: 45 bases, read in frame from the first base. V loses 4 bases at its end and J loses 3 bases; junction bases beyond the gene matches: 8. The CDR1 and CDR2 encoded by the germline V gene are MNHEY and SVGAGI. Points on this clone: What antigen it recognizes has not been identified. The record has no base qualities; no much larger clone is one base away.

In Seattle, one collaborating source enrolled patients while the infection was active and tracked those patients longitudinally over the course of disease. Each collaborating institution followed its own protocols to collect whole blood in K2EDTA tubes. For TCRbeta analysis, collaborators shipped samples in one of three forms: frozen whole blood, isolated PBMCs, or DNA extracted from either of those sample types. TCRbeta CDR3 regions were amplified from genomic DNA by means of the immunoSEQ Assay, a bias-controlled multiplex PCR. Turning to the authors' computational methods: Within the assay, amplification of reference gene primers was used to estimate how many nucleated cells each sample contained. To quantify the absolute abundance of each unique TCRbeta CDR3 rearrangement, sequence reads were collapsed and filtered. For each sample, productive Simpson clonality was calculated as the square root of Simpson's diversity index over productive rearrangements. TCRdb stores this immuneACCESS table with in-frame sequences only. Part of the clones is absent; in the studies checked, under half of the shortfall reflects unresolved V genes, and no reason is known for the rest. That table furnishes V, J and clone size, whereas the DNA furnished D and trimming. This sample lists roughly 69,000 clones; 70% to 85% were detected once. In total, the top ten clones hold about 14% of the sample.

The sequence derives from a man aged 50 or older with COVID-19, enrolled during active disease. Sequencing was done on a sample of peripheral blood. Rearrangement joined TRBV6-5 to TRBJ1-2, with 7 bases aligning to TRBD1. CDR3 reads: CASSLTGLGDYGYTF. The sequence in DNA is TGTGCCAGCAGTTTGACAGGGCTCGGCGACTATGGCTACACCTTC.